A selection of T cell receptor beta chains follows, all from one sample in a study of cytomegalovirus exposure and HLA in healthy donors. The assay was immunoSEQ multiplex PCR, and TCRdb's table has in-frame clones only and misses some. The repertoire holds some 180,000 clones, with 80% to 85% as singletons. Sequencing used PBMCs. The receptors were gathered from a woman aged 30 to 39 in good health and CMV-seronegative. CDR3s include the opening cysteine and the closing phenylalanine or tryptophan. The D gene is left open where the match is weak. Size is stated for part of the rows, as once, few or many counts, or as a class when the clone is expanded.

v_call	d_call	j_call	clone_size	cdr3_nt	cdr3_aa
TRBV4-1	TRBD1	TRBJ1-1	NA	TGCGCCAGCAGCCAAAATGGACAGGGAGGCACTGAAGCTTTCTTT	CASSQNGQGGTEAFF
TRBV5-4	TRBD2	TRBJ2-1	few	TGTGCCAGCAGCCCCCTCACGACTAGCGCCCATGAGCAGTTCTTC	CASSPLTTSAHEQFF
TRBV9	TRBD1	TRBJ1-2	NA	TGTGCCAGCAGCACCCAGACAGGGTACGGCTACACCTTC	CASSTQTGYGYTF
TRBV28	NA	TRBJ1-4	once	TGTGCCGTCGGACAAAATGGCGAAAAACTGTTTTTT	CAVGQNGEKLFF
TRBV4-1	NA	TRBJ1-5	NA	TGCGCCAGCAGCCAAAGTCCCGTCCTCGGGAGTAATCAGCCCCAGCATTTT	CASSQSPVLGSNQPQHF
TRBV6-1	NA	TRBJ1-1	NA	TGTGCCAGCAGTGAGAGGGTAGGAGGGTTGATGAACACTGAAGCTTTCTTT	CASSERVGGLMNTEAFF
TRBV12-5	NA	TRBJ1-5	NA	TGTGCTACTGGGAGGGATCGCAATCAGCCCCAGCATTTT	CATGRDRNQPQHF
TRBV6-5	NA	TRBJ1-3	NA	TGTGCCAGCGGACAGCTCTCTGGAAACACCATATATTTT	CASGQLSGNTIYF
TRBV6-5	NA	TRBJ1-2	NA	TGTGCCAGCAGTAGGGGGAGCAACTATGGCTACACCTTC	CASSRGSNYGYTF
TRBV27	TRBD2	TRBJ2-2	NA	TGTGCCAGCAGTTTATCCAGCGGGGGAGCGGGCGGGGAGCTGTTTTTT	CASSLSSGGAGGELFF
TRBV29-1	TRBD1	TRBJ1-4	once	TGCAGCGCCCGACAGGGCTCTAATGAAAAACTGTTTTTT	CSARQGSNEKLFF
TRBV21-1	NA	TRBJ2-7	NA	TGTGCCAGCACCCCGGGACAGGGTTGCTACGAGCAGTACTTC	CASTPGQGCYEQYF
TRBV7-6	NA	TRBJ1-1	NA	TGTGCCAGCAGCTCAGGTGGGGGGGGTGCTGAAGCTTTCTTT	CASSSGGGGAEAFF
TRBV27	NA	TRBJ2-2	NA	TGTGCCAGCAGTTTAAACACGAACACCGGGGAGCTGTTTTTT	CASSLNTNTGELFF
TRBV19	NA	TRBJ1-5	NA	TGTGCCAGTAGTACGGAGTATCAGCCCCAGCATTTT	CASSTEYQPQHF
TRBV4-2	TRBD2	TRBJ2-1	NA	TGTGCCAGCAGCCAAGACCTAGCGGGGTCATACAATGAGCAGTTCTTC	CASSQDLAGSYNEQFF
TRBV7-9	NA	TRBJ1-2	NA	TGTGCCAGCAGCTTACCAGGGAGGTATGGCTACACCTTC	CASSLPGRYGYTF
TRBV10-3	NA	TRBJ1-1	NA	TGTGCCATCAGAGGACAGCAGAACACTGAAGCTTTCTTT	CAIRGQQNTEAFF
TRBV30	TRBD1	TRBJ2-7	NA	TGTGCCTGGAGCGCCGGGACAGGGAAATTCGAGCAGTACTTC	CAWSAGTGKFEQYF
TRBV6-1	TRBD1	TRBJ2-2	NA	TGTGCCAGCAGTCAACAGGGGCTCGCGTCCGGGGAGCTGTTTTTT	CASSQQGLASGELFF
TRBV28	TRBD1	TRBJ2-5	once	TGTGCCAGCAGTTTATGGGTGGGACAGGGGAAAGAGACCCAGTACTTC	CASSLWVGQGKETQYF
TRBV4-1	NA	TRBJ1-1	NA	TGCGCCAGCAGCCAAACCCAGGGTAACGCTGAAGCTTTCTTT	CASSQTQGNAEAFF
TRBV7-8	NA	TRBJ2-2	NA	TGTGCCAGCAGCTTGATTCAGGGCCCCACCGGGGAGCTGTTTTTT	CASSLIQGPTGELFF
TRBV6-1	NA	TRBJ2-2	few	TGTGCCAGCAGCGGACCGGAGGGGAGCACCGGGGAGCTGTTTTTT	CASSGPEGSTGELFF
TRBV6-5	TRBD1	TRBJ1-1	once	TGTGCCAGCAGTAGGACAGGGGGCCGGGACACTGAAGCTTTCTTT	CASSRTGGRDTEAFF
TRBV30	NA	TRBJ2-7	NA	TGTGCCTGGACAGTCCCGGAGCTCAACGAGCAGTACTTC	CAWTVPELNEQYF
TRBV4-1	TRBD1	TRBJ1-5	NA	TGCGCCAGCAGCCAAGCCGGGACAGAATATCAGCCCCAGCATTTT	CASSQAGTEYQPQHF
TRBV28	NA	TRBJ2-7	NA	TGTGCCAGCAGTCTAGATTACGAGCAGTACTTC	CASSLDYEQYF
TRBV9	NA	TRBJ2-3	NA	TGTGCCAGCAGCCCCCGACAGGCCGAGAGGACAGATACGCAGTATTTT	CASSPRQAERTDTQYF
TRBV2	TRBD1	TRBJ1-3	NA	TGTGCCAGCAGCGAAACACAGGGGGCATCTGGAAACACCATATATTTT	CASSETQGASGNTIYF
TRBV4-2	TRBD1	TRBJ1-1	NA	TGTGCCAGCAGCCAAACAGGGGGCGGAGCTGAAGCTTTCTTT	CASSQTGGGAEAFF
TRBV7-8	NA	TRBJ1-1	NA	TGTGCCAGCAGCTTTTTCAGGAGTAGCGCTGAAGCTTTCTTT	CASSFFRSSAEAFF
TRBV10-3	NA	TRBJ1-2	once	TGTGCCATCAGTGGGTACAGCTCTAACTATGGCTACACCTTC	CAISGYSSNYGYTF
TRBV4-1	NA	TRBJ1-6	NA	TGCGCCAGCAGCCAGGATCCGGGACTCAATTATAATTCACCCCTCCACTTT	CASSQDPGLNYNSPLHF
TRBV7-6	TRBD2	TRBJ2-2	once	TGTGCCAGCAGCTTAGCGCTAGCGGGGGACACCGGGGAGCTGTTTTTT	CASSLALAGDTGELFF